A single sample gave rise to the 24 T cell receptor beta chains below, sequenced in a study of Tregs in tolerant kidney transplant recipients. The protocol was immunoSEQ multiplex PCR, while the TCRdb copy is restricted to in-frame clones and leaves out a portion. The sample yields more than 95,000 clones, about 90% seen once. The sample was CD4+ T cells from blood. The receptors stem from a human donor in good health.

V usage is TRBV11-2 and J usage is TRBJ2-3; 9 positions agree with TRBD2. V lost 2 bases and J lost 4; bases outside the gene matches: 4. Germline V gives CDR1 SGHAT, CDR2 FQNNGV. The CDR3 consists of 15 residues. The CDR3 sequence is CASSLTLAGSDTQYF. The DNA of the CDR3 is TGTGCCAGCAGCTTAACGCTAGCGGGGTCAGATACGCAGTATTTT. The full variable domain, completed using reference TRBV11-2 and TRBJ2-3, is EAGVAQSPRYKIIEKRQSVAFWCNPISGHATLYWYQQILGQGPKLLIQFQNNGVVDDSQLPKDRFSAERLKGVDSTLKIQPAKLEDSAVYLCASSLTLAGSDTQYFGPGTRLTVL.

This chain joins TRBV4-2 and TRBJ2-3; TRBD2 aligns across 13 bases. This CDR3 comprises 16 residues. V lost 4 bases and J lost 2; bases outside the gene matches: 3. CDR1 is LGHNA and CDR2 is YNFKEQ in the germline V gene. For the CDR3, the DNA is TGTGCCAGCAGCCCGGGACTAGCGGGGTTCACAGATACGCAGTATTTT. This gives the protein CASSPGLAGFTDTQYF.

The chain uses TRBV4-1 and TRBJ2-7, with 7 bases that match TRBD2. The germline V gene encodes CDR1 MGHRA and CDR2 YSYEKL. The CDR3 has 17 residues. The V segment lost 4 bases and the J segment 0 bases; nucleotides outside the gene matches: 12. The CDR3 here is CASSLLVGRGSSYEQYF. The CDR3 DNA sequence: TGCGCCAGCAGCCTCCTTGTGGGGAGGGGAAGCTCCTACGAGCAGTACTTC.

The CDR3 loop reads CASSWGGLTDTQYF. Here the CDR3 DNA reads TGTGCCAGCAGCTGGGGGGGCCTCACAGATACGCAGTATTTT. The chain has TRBV5-6 and TRBJ2-3, with a possible D match to TRBD2 (7 bases). Trimming took 3 bases from V and 2 from J, leaving 10 bases between them. This CDR3 is 14 amino acids long. Germline V CDR1 and CDR2: SGHDT, YYEEEE.

CDR3 bases: TGCAGCGTTGAAGGCGGGAAAGGGGCAGATACGCAGTATTTT. This gives the protein CSVEGGKGADTQYF. The V and J genes are TRBV29-1 and TRBJ2-3, with D possibly matching TRBD2 (6 bases). Deletions cut 1 base from V and 4 bases from J, with 12 bases between. The germline gives CDR1 SQVTM, CDR2 ANQGSEA. This CDR3 has 14 residues.

The rearrangement uses TRBV5-1 and TRBJ1-6; 7 positions agree with TRBD1. The germline V gene encodes CDR1 SGHRS and CDR2 YFSETQ. V trimming: 0 bases; J trimming: 4 bases; junction bases outside the gene matches: 1. This CDR3 comprises 15 residues. The CDR3, as DNA: TGCGCCAGCAGCTTGGAGGGACAGTATAATTCACCCCTCCACTTT. It specifies CASSLEGQYNSPLHF.

The chain has TRBV9 and TRBJ1-6; D perhaps matches TRBD1 (5 bases). Per germline, CDR1 SGDLS and CDR2 YYNGEE. Trimming left V 0 bases short and J 9 bases short, with 13 bases between. CDR3 length: 15 residues. For the CDR3, the DNA is TGTGCCAGCAGCGTAGCCCCAGGGAGTGGTTCACCCCTCCACTTT. Its protein product is CASSVAPGSGSPLHF.

The chain has TRBV29-1 and TRBJ2-2; 7 bases agree with TRBD1. The CDR3 has 14 residues. Germline V CDR1 and CDR2: SQVTM, ANQGSEA. V was clipped by 4 bases and J by 7 bases; unmatched bases: 9. The CDR3 is CSVGQGLWGGELFF. CDR3 nucleotide sequence: TGCAGCGTTGGACAGGGTTTATGGGGCGGGGAGCTGTTTTTT.

The chain carries TRBV5-1 and TRBJ1-2; 7 bases match TRBD1. This CDR3 contains 15 residues. V was pared by 4 bases and J by 0 bases, with 6 bases of the junction left unmatched. The V gene's germline CDR1 is SGHRS and CDR2 YFSETQ. The CDR3 coding sequence is TGCGCCAGCAGCACGGGACAGCCTTCTAACTATGGCTACACCTTC. Translation: CASSTGQPSNYGYTF.

This chain joins TRBV19 and TRBJ1-5; maybe TRBD1 (6 bases). V was trimmed by 8 bases and J by 5 bases, leaving 16 bases between them. The CDR3 has 14 residues. Germline V CDR1 and CDR2: LNHDA, SQIVND (reference sequence). The CDR3: CASRQRGGHQPQHF. The CDR3 bases are TGTGCCAGTCGTCAAAGGGGGGGCCATCAGCCCCAGCATTTT.

The rearrangement links TRBV11-3 to TRBJ2-1; 12 bases agree with TRBD2. The V gene end was trimmed by 3 bases and the J gene end by 10 bases; junction bases not matched to a gene: 4. The germline CDR1 and CDR2 sequences are SGHNT and YENEEA. The CDR3 loop spans 14 amino acids. CDR3 sequence: CASSLGLAGAEQFF. For the CDR3, the DNA is TGTGCCAGCAGCTTGGGACTAGCGGGTGCGGAGCAGTTCTTC. The entire variable domain, with the rest obtained from reference TRBV11-3 and TRBJ2-1, is as follows: EAGVVQSPRYKIIEKKQPVAFWCNPISGHNTLYWYLQNLGQGPELLIRYENEEAVDDSQLPKDRFSAERLKGVDSTLKIQPAELGDSAVYLCASSLGLAGAEQFFGPGTRLTVL.

This chain joins TRBV28 and TRBJ2-7; a possible D gene is TRBD2 (6 bases). Germline assignment: CDR1 MDHEN and CDR2 SYDVKM. V was cut by 10 bases and J by 3 bases, with 16 bases left in between. The CDR3 is made up of 13 amino acids. The CDR3 spells CATRDFRGYEQYF. CDR3 sequence (DNA): TGTGCCACCAGGGACTTCCGAGGCTACGAGCAGTACTTC.

The chain carries TRBV5-6 and TRBJ2-1; D gene unclear. The ends were cut back, 2 bases at V and 3 bases at J, with 0 bases in the middle. CDR3 length: 11 residues. Germline lookup yields CDR1 SGHDT and CDR2 YYEEEE. CDR3 sequence reads: CASSFYNEQFF. The DNA of the CDR3 is TGTGCCAGCAGCTTCTACAATGAGCAGTTCTTC. The variable domain in full, completed from reference TRBV5-6 and TRBJ2-1, reads DAGVTQSPTHLIKTRGQQVTLRCSPKSGHDTVSWYQQALGQGPQFIFQYYEEEERQRGNFPDRFSGHQFPNYSSELNVNALLLGDSALYLCASSFYNEQFFGPGTRLTVL.

The rearrangement links TRBV7-8 to TRBJ2-6; D uncertain. Deletions cut 5 bases from V and 0 bases from J, with 8 bases between. There are 15 residues in the CDR3. Germline-derived CDR1 and CDR2 are SGHVS and FQNEAQ. For the CDR3, the DNA is TGTGCCAGCAGCCCTGTCCCCTCTGGGGCCAACGTCCTGACTTTC. This gives the protein CASSPVPSGANVLTF.

This rearrangement joins TRBV5-1 to TRBJ1-1; D gene unclear. This CDR3 is 12 amino acids long. Germline V gives CDR1 SGHRS, CDR2 YFSETQ. Trimming stripped 7 bases from V and 5 bases from J, with 12 bases between. CDR3 nucleotides: TGCGCCAGCCGAGACTGGGGAACTGAAGCTTTCTTT. It translates to CASRDWGTEAFF.

The rearrangement links TRBV30 to TRBJ1-2; TRBD1 agrees at 7 bases. Germline-derived CDR1 and CDR2 are GTSNPN and SVGIG (reference sequence). The J segment lost 4 bases and the V segment lost 0 bases, leaving 14 bases of the junction unmatched. This CDR3 has 17 amino acids. The CDR3 is CAWSVRAGGSYGYGYTF. The CDR3 DNA sequence: TGTGCCTGGAGTGTACGGGCAGGGGGGAGCTACGGCTATGGCTACACCTTC.

The J gene is TRBJ2-7, the V gene TRBV6-6, with D tentatively TRBD1 (5 bases). The V and J ends lost 6 bases and 2 bases respectively, with 11 bases between them. CDR3 length equals 13 residues. The germline CDR1 and CDR2 sequences are MNHNY and SVGAGI (reference sequence). CDR3 nucleotide sequence: TGTGCCAGCAGCAGGGAAGGAGCCTACGAGCAGTACTTC. Its protein product is CASSREGAYEQYF.

The genes are TRBV30 and TRBJ2-7, with D possibly being TRBD1 or TRBD2 (6 bases each). V shed 4 bases and J shed 2 bases, with 12 bases lying between them. CDR1 is GTSNPN, CDR2 SVGIG, per germline (reference sequence). The CDR3 runs to 13 residues. CDR3 in amino acids: CAWNRGVTYEQYF. As DNA, the CDR3 is TGTGCCTGGAATAGGGGGGTAACCTACGAGCAGTACTTC.

The chain combines TRBV6-6 with TRBJ2-2; D remains ambiguous. The V gene's germline CDR1 is MNHNY and CDR2 SVGAGI (reference sequence). The CDR3 is 14 amino acids. V was cut by 5 bases and J by 0 bases, with 7 bases left in between. The CDR3 bases are TGTGCCAGCAGTACCCTGGCGAACACCGGGGAGCTGTTTTTT. It specifies CASSTLANTGELFF.

V gene TRBV7-9 combines with J gene TRBJ2-3; D uncertain. Germline assignment: CDR1 SEHNR and CDR2 FQNEAQ (reference sequence). The CDR3 contains 14 residues. V was shortened by 1 base and J by 2 bases, with 7 bases between the two germline ends. The CDR3 nucleotides are TGTGCCAGCAGCTTAGACAGTTACACAGATACGCAGTATTTT. Amino acid sequence: CASSLDSYTDTQYF.

The chain links TRBV6-5 to TRBJ2-7; no firm D call. Deletions cut 7 bases from V and 1 base from J, with 11 bases between. The CDR3 is 13 amino acids. Per germline, CDR1 MNHEY and CDR2 SVGAGI. The CDR3, as DNA: TGTGCCAGCACTAAATCGGGTTCCTACGAGCAGTACTTC. Protein sequence: CASTKSGSYEQYF.

CDR3 in amino acids: CASSLPVTSGGVGDTQYF. The CDR3 DNA follows: TGTGCCAGCAGCTTACCGGTCACGAGCGGGGGGGTTGGAGATACGCAGTATTTT. This chain joins TRBV11-2 and TRBJ2-3; 10 bases match TRBD2. Germline loops: CDR1 SGHAT, CDR2 FQNNGV. The CDR3 runs 18 residues. The junction had 13 bases not matched to a gene; V was cut back by 2 bases and J by 5 bases.

The rearrangement links TRBV7-6 to TRBJ2-5, with 8 bases that match TRBD2. In germline, CDR1 is SGHVS, CDR2 FNYEAQ. V was pared by 1 base and J by 2 bases, with 9 bases of the junction left unmatched. The CDR3 sequence is 17 residues long. The CDR3 DNA reads as TGTGCCAGCAGCTTAGGAGCCAGCGGGAGCCTACAAGAGACCCAGTACTTC. Translated: CASSLGASGSLQETQYF. Full variable domain (rest looked up from reference TRBV7-6 and TRBJ2-5): GAGVSQSPRYKVTKRGQDVALRCDPISGHVSLYWYRQALGQGPEFLTYFNYEAQQDKSGLPNDRFSAERPEGSISTLTIQRTEQRDSAMYRCASSLGASGSLQETQYFGPGTRLLVL.

The CDR3 spells CASKRGTHSYEQYF. The CDR3 DNA reads as TGTGCCAGCAAACGAGGGACTCACTCCTACGAGCAGTACTTC. The V and J genes are TRBV6-1 and TRBJ2-7; possibly TRBD2 for D (6 bases). V lost 7 bases and J 0 bases, leaving 13 bases between the germline ends. Germline values: CDR1 MNHNS, CDR2 SASEGT. This CDR3 is 14 amino acids long.